This T cell receptor (beta chain) derives from a study of shared clonotypes between healthy human individuals. Study-wide results and caveats: Larger estimated richness was generally recorded for naive subsets relative to memory subsets.

The authors ran the assay at deep level. Every immunoSEQ plate was one replicate of a subset's evenly spread DNA. Sequenced by immunoSEQ multiplex PCR; TCRdb stores in-frame clones only, minus some. Of roughly 2 million clones in the sample, just under 95% were seen once. To note about this clone: The antigen is undetermined.

Positively selected for CCR7, the CD45RO-negative cells used as naive CD8 cells excluded terminally differentiated effector memory CD45RA+ cells. Germline V gene data show CDR1 as MNHEY and CDR2 as SMNVEV (reference sequence). V was trimmed by 3 bases and J by 9 bases, leaving 12 bases between them. This CDR3 is 14 amino acids long. The sample taken for sequencing was naive CD8+ T cells sorted from blood. The rearrangement uses TRBV27 and TRBJ1-6; D unresolved. The receptor was isolated from a man younger than 30 in good health. CDR3 DNA sequence: TGTGCCAGCAGTTTGGGCCTAGTAGTTTCACCCCTCCACTTT. This encodes CASSLGLVVSPLHF.